This T cell receptor (beta chain) is from a study of response to subunit inactivated influenza vaccine. The study, taken as a whole, reports: Authors suggested seasonal influenza vaccinations each recruit few new T cells.

Trimming at V came to 6 bases and at J to 10 bases, leaving 6 bases not matched to a gene. Germline V gives CDR1 SEHNR, CDR2 FQNEAQ (reference sequence). The CDR3 has 12 amino acids. With respect to this clonotype: What it binds is not known.

TCRdb processed the RT-PCR reads anew with MiXCR; each CDR3 protein has one entry. The sample contains 500,000 or so distinct CDR3 sequences, approximately 11% of which appear only once. The sequence was obtained from a man aged 45-60 years who received an inactivated influenza vaccine. V and J are TRBV7-9 and TRBJ2-4; 7 positions agree with TRBD1. The sample consisted of PBMCs from blood, taken more than 35 days after vaccination. CDR3 in DNA: TGTGCCAGCAGAACTACAGGGGATATTCAGTACTTC. It encodes CASRTTGDIQYF.